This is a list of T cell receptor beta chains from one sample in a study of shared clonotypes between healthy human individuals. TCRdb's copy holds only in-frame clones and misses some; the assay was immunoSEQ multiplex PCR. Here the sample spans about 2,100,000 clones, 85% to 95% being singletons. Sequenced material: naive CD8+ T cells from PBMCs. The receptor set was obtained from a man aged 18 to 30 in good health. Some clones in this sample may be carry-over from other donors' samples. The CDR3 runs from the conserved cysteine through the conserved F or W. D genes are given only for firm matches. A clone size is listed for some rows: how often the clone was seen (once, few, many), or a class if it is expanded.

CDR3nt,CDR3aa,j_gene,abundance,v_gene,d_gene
TGCGCCAGCAGCCAAGTTAGGCAGGGGGCTCTGTCCGGGGCCAACGTCCTGACTTTC,CASSQVRQGALSGANVLTF,TRBJ2-6,.,TRBV4-3,TRBD1
TGCGCCAGCAGCTTGGACGGACAGGGGGCAGGGCTTTGGTTCGAGCAGTACTTC,CASSLDGQGAGLWFEQYF,TRBJ2-7,.,TRBV5-1,TRBD1
TGTGCCAGCAGTGAACCGGGACTAGCTATCGTTGGGACCGGGGAGCTGTTTTTT,CASSEPGLAIVGTGELFF,TRBJ2-2,.,TRBV25-1,TRBD2
TGTGCCAGCAGCCATCCAGAAGTCTCGGGGGAGCTGTTTTTT,CASSHPEVSGELFF,TRBJ2-2,.,TRBV4-2,.
TGTGCCAGTGGACAGAACACCGGGGAGCTGTTTTTT,CASGQNTGELFF,TRBJ2-2,.,TRBV9,.
TGCGCCAGCATGGGACAGGGGCCAGATACGCAGTATTTT,CASMGQGPDTQYF,TRBJ2-3,.,TRBV5-1,TRBD1
TGTGCCAGCAGCTTAGCGGGAGGAAACACTGAAGCTTTCTTT,CASSLAGGNTEAFF,TRBJ1-1,.,TRBV11-3,.
TGTGCCAGCAACCTGGGGAGGGGGACCATTTCCTACGAGCAGTACTTC,CASNLGRGTISYEQYF,TRBJ2-7,.,TRBV5-6,.
TGTGCCAGCAGCGGGGAGCTCTGGGGACTCACGAACACTGAAGCTTTCTTT,CASSGELWGLTNTEAFF,TRBJ1-1,.,TRBV5-5,.
TGTGCCAGCAGCCCCGGACAGGGCTACGAGCAGTACTTC,CASSPGQGYEQYF,TRBJ2-7,few,TRBV7-9,TRBD1
TGTGCCAGCAGCCTCGGGAGCGGGAGAACTTACAATGAGCAGTTCTTC,CASSLGSGRTYNEQFF,TRBJ2-1,once,TRBV7-8,TRBD2
TGTGCCAGCAGTTACTCAGAGGGGGACTATGGCTACACCTTC,CASSYSEGDYGYTF,TRBJ1-2,.,TRBV6-5,.
TGTGCCAGCAGCATAGGACGGGGTTACGAGCAGTACTTC,CASSIGRGYEQYF,TRBJ2-7,once,TRBV27,.
TGTGCCAGCAGTGATTACAATGAGCAGTTCTTC,CASSDYNEQFF,TRBJ2-1,.,TRBV27,.
TGCGCCAGCAGCGAAACACTAGCGGTAGGGGGGAATGAGCAGTTCTTC,CASSETLAVGGNEQFF,TRBJ2-1,.,TRBV10-1,TRBD2
TGTGCCAGCAGCTCACGGCATCATAGGAACACTGAAGCTTTCTTT,CASSSRHHRNTEAFF,TRBJ1-1,.,TRBV7-9,.
TGTGCCTGGAGTGTACTGAGAGACTATGGCTACACCTTC,CAWSVLRDYGYTF,TRBJ1-2,.,TRBV30,.
TGTGCCAGCTCCCCCTCCCAGGGGCGCGTAAATGAGCAGTTCTTC,CASSPSQGRVNEQFF,TRBJ2-1,.,TRBV18,.
TGTGCCAGTAGTCCCAGGGCGGACTATGGCTACACCTTC,CASSPRADYGYTF,TRBJ1-2,.,TRBV19,.
TGTGCCAGCAGCGCGATGGGGATGGCTTTCTTT,CASSAMGMAFF,TRBJ1-1,.,TRBV7-9,.
TGTGCCAGCAGACAGGCGGGAACCGGGGAGCTGTTTTTT,CASRQAGTGELFF,TRBJ2-2,once,TRBV27,.
TGTGCCAGCAGCCCCAATGGGGTCTATGGCTACACCTTC,CASSPNGVYGYTF,TRBJ1-2,.,TRBV11-1,.
TGTGCCACCAGCAGAACTAGCGGGGCCTACGAGCAGTACTTC,CATSRTSGAYEQYF,TRBJ2-7,.,TRBV15,TRBD2
TGCAGCGTAGCGGGGGGCTCGGGGGCCAACGTCCTGACTTTC,CSVAGGSGANVLTF,TRBJ2-6,.,TRBV29-1,TRBD2
TGTGCCAGCCGTAACACCGGGGAGCTGTTTTTT,CASRNTGELFF,TRBJ2-2,.,TRBV7-9,.
TGTGCAACGAAGGCATGGGATTATTGGAAGGCCCAGCATTTT,CATKAWDYWKAQHF,TRBJ1-5,once,TRBV12-2,.
TGCGCCAGCAGTGAGACCAGGGGACTCAACTATGGCTACACCTTC,CASSETRGLNYGYTF,TRBJ1-2,.,TRBV10-2,.
TGTGCCAGCAGCTTCGGGGCTTTGAACTATGGCTACACCTTC,CASSFGALNYGYTF,TRBJ1-2,.,TRBV11-2,.
TGTGCCAGCAGTTCGGGACAGGGGGCGTTTGATGAGCAGTTCTTC,CASSSGQGAFDEQFF,TRBJ2-1,.,TRBV27,TRBD1